A single sample gave rise to the 15 T cell receptor beta chains below, sequenced in a study of PD-1 blockade in classical Hodgkin lymphoma. Here immunoSEQ multiplex PCR was the method, and the copy in TCRdb shows in-frame clones only, minus some. The sample has about 90,000 clones; approximately 90% are singletons. The time point here: cycle 4 day 1 (C4D1), after five to seven weeks of nivolumab. The patients all showed relapse after autologous stem cell transplantation, while their brentuximab vedotin exposure varied. The input for sequencing was peripheral blood mononuclear cells (PBMCs), taken before the fourth cycle of nivolumab. These receptors were collected from a human donor with classical Hodgkin lymphoma.

J is TRBJ2-2 and V is TRBV10-3; no reliable D call. The V end was cut by 9 bases, the J end by 1 base, with 9 bases between. Germline loops: CDR1 ENHRY, CDR2 SYGVKD. CDR3 size: 13 residues. CDR3 DNA sequence: TGTGCCATTTTGTGGGAGAACACCGGGGAGCTGTTTTTT. Protein sequence: CAILWENTGELFF.

The chain joins TRBV18 to TRBJ2-5, with no clear D. Germline V CDR1 and CDR2: KGHSH, LQKENI. The CDR3 extends over 12 amino acids. The V and J ends lost 0 bases and 3 bases respectively, with 2 bases between them. The DNA of the CDR3 is TGTGCCAGCTCACCACCGGAAGAGACCCAGTACTTC. Translation gives CASSPPEETQYF.

The sample holds one count of this clone. The V gene is TRBV5-1, the J gene TRBJ1-2, with D possibly TRBD1 on 6 matching bases. Germline V lookup: CDR1 SGHRS, CDR2 YFSETQ. CDR3 length: 15 residues. V shed 3 bases and J shed 3 bases, with 15 bases lying between them. The CDR3 DNA reads TGCGCCAGCAGCTCATGGGGGACACTAGACTATGGCTACACCTTC. Amino acids: CASSSWGTLDYGYTF. Together with reference TRBV5-1 and TRBJ1-2, the CDR3 gives the full variable domain: KAGVTQTPRYLIKTRGQQVTLSCSPISGHRSVSWYQQTPGQGLQFLFEYFSETQRNKGNFPGRFSGRQFSNSRSEMNVSTLELGDSALYLCASSSWGTLDYGYTFGSGTRLTVV.

This clone was seen once. The chain uses TRBV20-1 and TRBJ2-5; D is possibly TRBD1 (6 bases). The CDR3 covers 11 residues. Per the germline V gene, CDR1 is DFQATT and CDR2 is SNEGSKA (reference sequence). CDR3 nucleotide sequence: TGCAGCTTAGGGGGTCAAGAGACCCAGTACTTC. Protein sequence: CSLGGQETQYF.

V gene TRBV18 combines with J gene TRBJ1-5, with unresolved D. The CDR3 sequence is 13 residues long. Trimming shortened V by 4 bases and J by 0 bases, and 4 bases separated the two germline ends. Germline values: CDR1 KGHSH, CDR2 LQKENI. The CDR3 region is CASSRDSNQPQHF. CDR3 coding DNA: TGTGCCAGCTCACGGGATAGCAATCAGCCCCAGCATTTT.

The genes are TRBV27 and TRBJ2-1, with D perhaps being TRBD1 or TRBD2 (7 bases each). V gave up 8 bases and J gave up 8 bases, with 16 bases separating them. The germline CDR1 and CDR2 sequences are MNHEY and SMNVEV (reference sequence). The CDR3 totals 13 residues. CDR3: CASGPGGAYEQFF. The CDR3 region has the DNA TGTGCCAGCGGCCCAGGGGGGGCCTATGAGCAGTTCTTC.

This sequence joins TRBV5-1 and TRBJ2-1; D gene ambiguous. Germline assignment: CDR1 SGHRS and CDR2 YFSETQ. Deletions cut 5 bases from V and 9 bases from J, with 18 bases between. This CDR3 has 14 residues. The CDR3 coding sequence is TGCGCCAGCAGTTCCGGTCACGGCCGCCCTGAGCAGTTCTTC. Its translation is CASSSGHGRPEQFF.

The gene calls are TRBV19 and TRBJ2-3, with 9 bases lining up with TRBD1. Losses at the gene ends were 10 bases for V and 3 bases for J; bases not matched to a gene: 8. This CDR3 has 14 residues. Germline loops: CDR1 LNHDA, CDR2 SQIVND (reference sequence). The CDR3 nucleotides are TGTGCCATCGGGACAGGGTTATGGACAGATACGCAGTATTTT. Its protein product is CAIGTGLWTDTQYF.

The chain is built from TRBV11-2 and TRBJ1-2; D unresolved. The V and J ends lost 4 bases and 4 bases respectively, with 10 bases between them. CDR1 is SGHAT, CDR2 FQNNGV, per germline. The CDR3 runs 13 residues. In nucleotides, the CDR3 is TGTGCCAGCAGCTATGGCAGCTTCTATGGCTACACCTTC. This codes for CASSYGSFYGYTF.

The chain uses TRBV27 and TRBJ2-1; no reliable D call. Trimming stripped 5 bases from V and 2 bases from J, with 13 bases between. This CDR3 contains 15 residues. Germline values: CDR1 MNHEY, CDR2 SMNVEV (reference sequence). CDR3 sequence reads: CASSPGPSAYNEQFF. The CDR3 DNA sequence: TGTGCCAGCAGTCCCGGTCCCTCGGCCTACAATGAGCAGTTCTTC.

V usage is TRBV7-6 and J usage is TRBJ1-4; D is unclear. CDR3 length: 14 amino acids. Germline loops: CDR1 SGHVS, CDR2 FNYEAQ. The V and J ends lost 1 base and 11 bases respectively, with 14 bases between them. CDR3 bases: TGTGCCAGCAGCTTAGATTCACCAGTGGGGAAACTGTTTTTT. The encoded protein is CASSLDSPVGKLFF.

This chain uses TRBV7-2 with TRBJ1-3; D possibly corresponds to TRBD1 (5 bases). The CDR3 extends over 16 amino acids. Germline lookup yields CDR1 SGHTA and CDR2 FQGNSA. V was clipped by 3 bases and J by 0 bases, with 12 bases between them. This CDR3 is CASSLHTGVSGNTIYF. DNA of the CDR3: TGTGCCAGCAGCTTGCATACGGGGGTCTCTGGAAACACCATATATTTT.

CDR3 amino acids: CASSLGGTLIHTF. The CDR3 DNA reads TGTGCCAGCAGCTTGGGGGGGACTCTAATTCACACCTTC. V and J are TRBV5-6 and TRBJ1-2; D perhaps matches TRBD1 (5 bases). V was pared by 0 bases and J by 12 bases, with 15 bases between. CDR1 is SGHDT and CDR2 is YYEEEE in the germline V gene. This CDR3 spans 13 amino acids.

The chain carries TRBV7-3 and TRBJ2-2; D not resolved. This CDR3 has 13 amino acids. Germline CDR1 and CDR2: SGHTA and FQGTGA. Trimming removed 1 base at V and 4 bases at J, with 4 bases between. For the CDR3, the DNA is TGTGCCAGCAGCTTAATTCTCACCGGGGAGCTGTTTTTT. Encoded protein: CASSLILTGELFF.

This chain connects TRBV27 to TRBJ2-2; TRBD1 is a possible D gene (5 bases). Germline loops: CDR1 MNHEY, CDR2 SMNVEV (reference sequence). The CDR3 runs to 16 residues. The V end lost 6 bases, the J end lost 0 bases, and 14 bases lay between the germline ends. The CDR3 reads CASSDTDSTNTGELFF. CDR3 DNA sequence: TGTGCCAGCAGCGACACCGACAGCACGAACACCGGGGAGCTGTTTTTT.